This TCR beta chain comes out of a study of T-cell memory formation after mild COVID-19. V was shortened by 7 bases and J by 2 bases, with 14 bases between the two germline ends. The CDR3 is made up of 13 amino acids. The germline V gene has CDR1 SQVTM and CDR2 ANQGSEA. A single record per CDR3 protein comes from TCRdb applying MiXCR to the 5' RACE reads. The table includes hundreds of thousands of distinct CDR3 sequences, around 17% detected once. Study-wide findings and caveats: Day 37-peaking second-wave clones had unconfirmed SARS-CoV-2 specificity. Contracting CD4+ clones sat mainly in CM and EM; CD8+ in EMRA. The study detected some responding clones in pre-infection memory, suggesting cross-reactive memory joined. Clones contracting over day 15 to 85 were CD4/CD8 balanced, with later expanders leaning CD4+.

On this clonotype: Its antigen remains unidentified.

The sequenced sample was PBMCs or a T cell subset sorted from them (not recorded which). The V gene is TRBV29-1, the J gene TRBJ1-1; possibly TRBD1 for D (6 bases). The source is a man aged 18 to 35 who had mild COVID-19 (a few samples of this study predate the infection). Cell type and time point are not known. The CDR3: CSAGTRINTEAFF. DNA of the CDR3: TGCAGCGCAGGGACAAGGATAAACACTGAAGCTTTCTTT. The full variable domain, in which reference TRBV29-1 and TRBJ1-1 provide the parts outside the CDR3, is SAVISQKPSRDICQRGTSLTIQCQVDSQVTMMFWYRQQPGQSLTLIATANQGSEATYESGFVIDKFPISRPNLTFSTLTVSNMSPEDSSIYLCSAGTRINTEAFFGQGTRLTVV.